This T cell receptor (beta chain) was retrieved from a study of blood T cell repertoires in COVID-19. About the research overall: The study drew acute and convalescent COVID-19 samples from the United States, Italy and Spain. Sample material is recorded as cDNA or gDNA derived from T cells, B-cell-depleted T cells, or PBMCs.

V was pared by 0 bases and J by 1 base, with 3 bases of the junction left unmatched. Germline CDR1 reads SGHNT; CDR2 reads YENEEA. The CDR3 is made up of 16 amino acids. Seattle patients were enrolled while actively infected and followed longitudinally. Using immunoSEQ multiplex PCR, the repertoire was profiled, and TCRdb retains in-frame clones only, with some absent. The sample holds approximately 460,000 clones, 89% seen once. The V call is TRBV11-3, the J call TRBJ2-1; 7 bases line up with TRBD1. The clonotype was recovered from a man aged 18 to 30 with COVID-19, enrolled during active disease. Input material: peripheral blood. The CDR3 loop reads CASSLDGQESYNEQFF. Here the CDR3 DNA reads TGTGCCAGCAGCTTAGACGGACAGGAGTCCTACAATGAGCAGTTCTTC.